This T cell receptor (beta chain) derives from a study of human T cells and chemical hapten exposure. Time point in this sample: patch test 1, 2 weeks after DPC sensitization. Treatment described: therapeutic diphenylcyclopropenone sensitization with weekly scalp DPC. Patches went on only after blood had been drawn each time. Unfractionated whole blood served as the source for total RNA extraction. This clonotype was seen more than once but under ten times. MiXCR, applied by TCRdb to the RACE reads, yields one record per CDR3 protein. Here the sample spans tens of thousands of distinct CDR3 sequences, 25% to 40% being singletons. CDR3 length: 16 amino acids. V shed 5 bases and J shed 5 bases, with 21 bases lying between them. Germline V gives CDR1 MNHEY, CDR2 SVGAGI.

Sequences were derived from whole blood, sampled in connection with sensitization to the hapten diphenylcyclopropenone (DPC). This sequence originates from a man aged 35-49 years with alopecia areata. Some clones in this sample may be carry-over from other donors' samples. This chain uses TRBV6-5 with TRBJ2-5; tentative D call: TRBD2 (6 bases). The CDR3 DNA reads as TGTGCCAGCAGTGGCCCCTTGGCGGGGCCGCAGGAGACCCAGTACTTC. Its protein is CASSGPLAGPQETQYF.